This entry concerns a single T cell receptor (beta chain). The target antigen is unknown. Treatment in this sample: 19 received Ad26.COV2.S at low or high dose, single or two shots; roughly five received placebo; per-sample allocation not given. At day 63 after the first vaccine or placebo injection, samples were drawn. Ad26 vector vaccine expressed Wuhan-strain SARS-CoV-2 spike. The sample belongs to a study of Ad26.COV2.S vaccination and SARS-CoV-2 variants. Across the study: Ad26.COV2.S given intramuscularly, once or twice 56 days apart.

The CDR3 loop spans 13 amino acids. The V end lost 7 bases, the J end lost 0 bases, and 12 bases lay between the germline ends. Germline CDR1 reads SQVTM; CDR2 reads ANQGSEA. General study results and limits: Vaccine and placebo recipients had comparable breadth of non-spike TCRs. The study found higher spike-specific TCR breadth in vaccine than placebo recipients.

Generated by immunoSEQ multiplex PCR, the TCRdb table keeps only in-frame clones and is missing some. The repertoire has approximately 400,000 clones, about four fifths of them found once; the top ten carry almost 7.5%. This sample comprised peripheral blood, obtained in a trial of Ad26.COV2.S vaccine versus placebo. The receptor's source is a person between 18 and 65 years old who received the Ad26.COV2.S COVID-19 vaccine or a placebo. The rearrangement links TRBV29-1 to TRBJ1-1, with D unresolved. The CDR3 bases are TGCAGCGCCCACTTGTCGCTGAACACTGAAGCTTTCTTT. Translating gives CSAHLSLNTEAFF. Drawing the rest from reference TRBV29-1 and TRBJ1-1, the complete variable domain is SAVISQKPSRDICQRGTSLTIQCQVDSQVTMMFWYRQQPGQSLTLIATANQGSEATYESGFVIDKFPISRPNLTFSTLTVSNMSPEDSSIYLCSAHLSLNTEAFFGQGTRLTVV.